This T cell receptor beta chain was retrieved from a study of blood T cell repertoires in COVID-19. Study summary: T cells, B-cell-depleted T cells, or PBMCs supplied cDNA or gDNA.

In the original analysis: Amplification from reference gene primers served as the basis for estimated nucleated cell counts. Assay used: immunoSEQ multiplex PCR; TCRdb lists only in-frame clones, some missing. That table supplies the V and J calls and clone size; D and trimming were determined from the DNA. The repertoire holds under 150,000 clones, with approximately 84% as singletons. CDR3 length equals 13 residues. Looked up from germline, CDR1 is MNHEY and CDR2 is SVGAGI. J lost 0 bases, V lost 9 bases, and 3 bases had no gene match. Remarks on this clone: In the same sample, other DNA sequences code for this CDR3.

The sequenced sample consisted of peripheral blood. The receptor was derived from a man between 45 and 60 years old with acute or convalescent COVID-19. The rearrangement links TRBV6-5 to TRBJ2-3; TRBD2 matches 7 bases. The chain's CDR3 is CASSGGSTDTQYF. Here the CDR3 DNA reads TGTGCCAGTTCGGGGGGAAGCACAGATACGCAGTATTTT.